These T cell receptor beta chains were read from a single sample in a study of T-cell reconstitution after alpha-beta-depleted transplantation in children. TCRdb independently ran MiXCR on the PCR reads; one entry per CDR3 protein. The sample consists of 780,000 or so distinct CDR3 sequences, 16% of them appearing once. The source was PBMCs, mostly from graft donor cells, collected 360 days after TCRalphabeta/CD19-depleted stem cell transplant. Every receptor here comes from a male patient between 10 and 17 years old who had a stem cell transplant for acute lymphoblastic leukemia, so the T cells may come from the graft donor. CDR3s include the opening cysteine and the closing phenylalanine or tryptophan. The order of the fields is D gene, V gene, J gene, clone size, CDR3 protein, CDR3 DNA. A D gene is named only where the DNA matches it firmly. Size tells how often a clone was seen (once, few, many) or the class of an expanded clone, and some rows leave it out.

.	TRBV4-1	TRBJ1-4	.	CASSQALRGGRTSNEKLFF	TGCGCCAGCAGCCAAGCTCTCCGCGGGGGTCGAACTTCGAATGAAAAACTGTTTTTT
.	TRBV7-3	TRBJ2-3	few	CASSLTGLGGADTQYF	TGTGCCAGCAGCTTAACTGGTCTAGGTGGGGCAGATACGCAGTATTTT
.	TRBV3-1	TRBJ1-6	many	CASSQGVYVPLHF	TGTGCCAGCAGCCAGGGGGTTTACGTGCCCCTCCACTTT
TRBD1	TRBV7-8	TRBJ1-1	few	CASSTRTGGNEAFF	TGTGCCAGCAGCACCCGGACAGGGGGAAATGAAGCTTTCTTT
TRBD2	TRBV4-1	TRBJ2-3	few	CASSQEIAGADTQYF	TGCGCCAGCAGCCAAGAGATAGCGGGGGCGGATACGCAGTATTTT
TRBD2	TRBV20-1	TRBJ2-1	few	CSARVLAGVVYNEQFF	TGCAGTGCTAGAGTACTAGCGGGGGTAGTTTACAATGAGCAGTTCTTC
.	TRBV3-1	TRBJ2-2	.	CASSQGPVAGELFF	TGTGCCAGCAGCCAAGGGCCCGTGGCCGGGGAGCTGTTTTTT
.	TRBV27	TRBJ2-7	.	CASSRLAPQGRFDEQYF	TGTGCCAGCAGCCGCCTCGCGCCCCAGGGACGGTTTGACGAGCAGTACTTC
TRBD2	TRBV4-1	TRBJ2-5	.	CASSPERDPPGETQYF	TGCGCCAGCAGCCCGGAGCGGGATCCACCAGGGGAGACCCAGTACTTC
TRBD1	TRBV7-9	TRBJ2-7	many	CASSLALGGQREQYF	TGTGCCAGCAGCTTAGCCCTTGGGGGACAGCGCGAGCAGTACTTC
TRBD1	TRBV29-1	TRBJ2-7	many	CSVEGGGTGHYYEQYF	TGCAGCGTTGAAGGGGGCGGGACAGGTCACTACTACGAGCAGTACTTC
.	TRBV7-9	TRBJ2-1	few	CASTPVRGRLYEQFF	TGTGCCAGCACCCCGGTCCGGGGGCGCCTCTATGAGCAGTTCTTC
TRBD2	TRBV2	TRBJ2-2	.	CASSPGTRGIGELFF	TGTGCCAGCAGTCCCGGGACTAGAGGCATAGGGGAGCTGTTTTTT
TRBD1	TRBV2	TRBJ1-5	.	CASWDRGSNQPQHF	TGTGCCAGCTGGGACAGGGGCTCCAATCAGCCCCAGCATTTT
TRBD2	TRBV18	TRBJ2-1	many	CASSPALAAYNEQFF	TGTGCCAGCTCACCAGCACTAGCGGCTTACAATGAGCAGTTCTTC
.	TRBV7-8	TRBJ2-1	.	CASSYERHNEQFF	TGTGCCAGCAGCTACGAGCGTCACAATGAGCAGTTCTTC